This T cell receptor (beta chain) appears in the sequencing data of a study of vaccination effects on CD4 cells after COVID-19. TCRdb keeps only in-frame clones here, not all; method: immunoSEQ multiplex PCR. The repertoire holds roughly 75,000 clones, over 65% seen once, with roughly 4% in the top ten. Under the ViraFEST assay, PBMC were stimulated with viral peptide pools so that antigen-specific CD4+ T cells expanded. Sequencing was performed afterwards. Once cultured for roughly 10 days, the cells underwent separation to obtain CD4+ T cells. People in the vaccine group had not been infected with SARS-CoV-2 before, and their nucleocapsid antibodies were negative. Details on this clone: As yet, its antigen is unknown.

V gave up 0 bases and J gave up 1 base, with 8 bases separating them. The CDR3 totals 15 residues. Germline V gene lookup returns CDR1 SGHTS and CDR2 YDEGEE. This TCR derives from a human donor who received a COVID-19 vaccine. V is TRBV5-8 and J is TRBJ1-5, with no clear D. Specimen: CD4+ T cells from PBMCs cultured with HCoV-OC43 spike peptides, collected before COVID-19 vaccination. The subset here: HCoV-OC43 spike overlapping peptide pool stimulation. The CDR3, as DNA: TGTGCCAGCAGCTTGGGACCTCAGAGCAATCAGCCCCAGCATTTT. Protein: CASSLGPQSNQPQHF. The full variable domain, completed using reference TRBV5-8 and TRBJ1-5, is EAGVTQSPTHLIKTRGQQATLRCSPISGHTSVYWYQQALGLGLQFLLWYDEGEERNRGNFPPRFSGRQFPNYSSELNVNALELEDSALYLCASSLGPQSNQPQHFGDGTRLSIL.